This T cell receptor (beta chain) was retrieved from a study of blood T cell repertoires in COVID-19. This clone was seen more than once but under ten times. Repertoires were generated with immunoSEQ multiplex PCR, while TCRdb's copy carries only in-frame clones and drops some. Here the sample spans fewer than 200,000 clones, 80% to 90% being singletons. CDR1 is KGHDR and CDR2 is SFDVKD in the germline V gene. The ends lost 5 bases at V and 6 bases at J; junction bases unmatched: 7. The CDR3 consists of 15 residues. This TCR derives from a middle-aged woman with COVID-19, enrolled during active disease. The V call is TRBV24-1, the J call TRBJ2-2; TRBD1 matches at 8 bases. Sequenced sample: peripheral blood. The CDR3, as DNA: TGTGCCACCAGTGCCGGGACAGGTATCCCCGGGGAGCTGTTTTTT. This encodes CATSAGTGIPGELFF.